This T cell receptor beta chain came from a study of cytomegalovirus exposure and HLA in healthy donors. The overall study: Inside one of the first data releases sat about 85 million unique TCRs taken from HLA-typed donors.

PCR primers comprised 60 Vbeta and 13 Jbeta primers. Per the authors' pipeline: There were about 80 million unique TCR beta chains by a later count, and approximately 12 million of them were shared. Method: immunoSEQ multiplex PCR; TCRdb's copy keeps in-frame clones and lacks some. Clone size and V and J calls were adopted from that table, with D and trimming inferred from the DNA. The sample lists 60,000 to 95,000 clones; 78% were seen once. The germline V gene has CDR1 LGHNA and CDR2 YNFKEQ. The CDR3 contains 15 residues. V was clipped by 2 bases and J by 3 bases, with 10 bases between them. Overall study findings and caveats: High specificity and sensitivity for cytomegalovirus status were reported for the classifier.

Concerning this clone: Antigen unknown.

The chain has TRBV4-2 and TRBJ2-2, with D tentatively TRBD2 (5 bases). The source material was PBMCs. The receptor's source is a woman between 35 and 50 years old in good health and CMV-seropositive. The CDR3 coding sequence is TGTGCCAGCAGCCAACCGGACTCCCACACCGGGGAGCTGTTTTTT. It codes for CASSQPDSHTGELFF.